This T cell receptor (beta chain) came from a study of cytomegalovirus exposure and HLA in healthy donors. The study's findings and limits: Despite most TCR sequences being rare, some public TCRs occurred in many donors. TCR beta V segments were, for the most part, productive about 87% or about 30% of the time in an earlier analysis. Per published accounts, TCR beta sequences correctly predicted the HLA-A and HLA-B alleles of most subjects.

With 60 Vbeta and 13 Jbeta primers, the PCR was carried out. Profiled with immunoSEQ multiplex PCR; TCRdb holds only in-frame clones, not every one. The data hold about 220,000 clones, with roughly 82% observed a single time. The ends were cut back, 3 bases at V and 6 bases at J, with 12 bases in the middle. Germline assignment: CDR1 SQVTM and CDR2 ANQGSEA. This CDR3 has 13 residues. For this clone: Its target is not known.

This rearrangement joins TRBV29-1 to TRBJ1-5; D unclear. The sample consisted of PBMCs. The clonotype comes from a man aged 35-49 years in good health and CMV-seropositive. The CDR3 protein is CSVEVVEGQPQHF. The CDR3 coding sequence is TGCAGCGTTGAGGTCGTGGAGGGTCAGCCCCAGCATTTT.